The rows below give T cell receptor beta chains drawn from one sample of a study of T cells in Graves' hyperthyroidism and ophthalmopathy. TCRdb analysed the multiplex PCR reads with MiXCR anew, one entry per CDR3 protein. The data show about 840,000 distinct CDR3 sequences, 38% seen once. The sequenced sample consisted of blood. The origin of the receptors is a man aged 18 to 29 with Graves' hyperthyroidism. CDR3s include the opening cysteine and the closing phenylalanine or tryptophan. The order of the fields is V gene, D gene, clone size, J gene, CDR3 protein, CDR3 DNA. The D gene is left open where the match is weak. The size of a clone is reported for some rows only, either as once, few or many, or as a class for expanded clones.

TRBV14	-	-	TRBJ2-7	CASSEQGLYEQYF	TGTGCCAGCAGCGAACAGGGACTCTACGAGCAGTACTTC
TRBV9	-	-	TRBJ1-1	CASSVVFGPMNTEASF	TGTGCCAGCAGCGTAGTATTTGGACCGATGAACACTGAAGCTTCCTTT
TRBV7-3	-	many	TRBJ2-5	CASSHDQETQYF	TGTGCCAGCAGCCATGACCAAGAGACCCAGTACTTC
TRBV10-3	-	many	TRBJ2-5	CAIQQDRQETQYF	TGTGCCATCCAACAGGACCGCCAAGAGACCCAGTACTTC
TRBV20-1	-	many	TRBJ1-6	CSARGQGNSPLHF	TGCAGTGCTAGAGGTCAGGGGAATTCACCCCTCCACTTT
TRBV7-2	TRBD1	-	TRBJ1-5	CASSLWEDRGQPQHF	TGTGCCAGCAGCTTATGGGAGGACAGGGGTCAGCCCCAGCATTTT
TRBV19	TRBD1	few	TRBJ1-1	CASSSSGTGGFTEAFF	TGTGCCAGTAGTTCCTCCGGGACAGGGGGGTTCACTGAAGCTTTCTTT
TRBV15	-	-	TRBJ1-1	CATSSGIGEAFF	TGTGCCACCAGCAGTGGAATTGGAGAAGCTTTCTTT
TRBV4-2	TRBD1	-	TRBJ1-6	CASSQDFPGQGNSPLHF	TGTGCCAGCAGCCAAGATTTTCCCGGACAGGGGAATTCACCCCTCCACTTT
TRBV20-1	-	few	TRBJ2-7	CSASPRGRAGVYEQYF	TGCAGTGCTTCTCCGAGGGGGCGAGCGGGAGTTTACGAGCAGTACTTC
TRBV9	-	-	TRBJ2-2	CASSGGSVDTGELFF	TGTGCCAGCAGCGGGGGCAGCGTTGACACCGGGGAGCTGTTTTTT
TRBV24-1	-	-	TRBJ1-2	CATSDGDFYGYTF	TGTGCCACCAGTGATGGGGACTTCTATGGCTACACCTTC
TRBV15	-	-	TRBJ1-5	CATSRLGAGGAQHF	TGTGCCACCAGCAGACTTGGCGCCGGAGGGGCTCAGCATTTT
TRBV9	-	-	TRBJ2-2	CASSLSTRGAGNTGELFF	TGTGCCAGCAGCCTCTCGACCAGGGGCGCAGGGAACACCGGGGAGCTGTTTTTT
TRBV20-1	-	-	TRBJ2-5	CSARDRIGGVQETQYF	TGCAGTGCTAGAGATCGTATAGGGGGAGTTCAAGAGACCCAGTACTTC
TRBV7-9	-	many	TRBJ1-6	CASSLAIPMGSPLHF	TGTGCCAGCAGCTTAGCGATTCCCATGGGTTCACCCCTCCACTTT
TRBV19	TRBD1	few	TRBJ2-6	CASSYRGSSGANVLTF	TGTGCCAGTAGCTACAGGGGGTCCTCTGGGGCCAACGTCCTGACTTTC
TRBV7-2	TRBD1	many	TRBJ1-1	CASSLDGTGSLAFF	TGTGCCAGCAGCTTAGACGGGACAGGGAGTTTGGCTTTCTTT
TRBV20-1	TRBD1	once	TRBJ2-5	CSADGTGATNLETQYF	TGCAGTGCTGACGGGACAGGGGCGACGAATTTGGAGACCCAGTACTTC
TRBV9	-	many	TRBJ1-5	CASSVDGYQPQHF	TGTGCCAGCAGCGTAGATGGATATCAGCCCCAGCATTTT
TRBV19	TRBD1	-	TRBJ1-2	CASRDRGVANYGYTF	TGTGCCAGCCGGGACAGAGGGGTAGCGAACTATGGCTACACCTTC
TRBV7-2	-	-	TRBJ2-3	CASSLVTVTDTQYF	TGTGCCAGCAGCTTAGTAACGGTTACAGATACGCAGTATTTT
TRBV12-3/TRBV12-4	-	once	TRBJ2-7	CASRKDAGYEQYF	TGTGCCAGCAGGAAAGACGCTGGGTACGAGCAGTACTTC
TRBV7-9	TRBD1	-	TRBJ1-2	CASSLAADRANYGYTF	TGTGCCAGCAGCTTAGCCGCTGACAGGGCCAACTATGGCTACACCTTC
TRBV19	TRBD1	-	TRBJ2-7	CASSRDSHYEQYF	TGTGCCAGCAGTCGGGACAGCCATTACGAGCAGTACTTC
TRBV6-1	-	-	TRBJ1-4	CASSEPAALNEKLFF	TGTGCCAGCAGCGAACCTGCGGCCCTTAATGAAAAACTGTTTTTT
TRBV28	-	few	TRBJ2-7	CASSLTGDDGEQYF	TGTGCCAGCAGTTTAACCGGGGATGATGGCGAGCAGTACTTC
TRBV2	-	-	TRBJ1-5	CASSDRGLPNQPQHF	TGTGCCAGCAGTGACAGGGGTCTTCCCAATCAGCCCCAGCATTTT
TRBV2	-	many	TRBJ2-5	CASSARDYQETQYF	TGTGCCAGCAGTGCCAGGGATTACCAAGAGACCCAGTACTTC
TRBV7-9	-	many	TRBJ2-2	CASSFSGANTGELFF	TGTGCCAGCAGCTTCTCAGGTGCTAACACCGGGGAGCTGTTTTTT
TRBV20-1	TRBD2	-	TRBJ2-2	CSARGTSGTTGELFF	TGCAGTGCTAGAGGGACTAGCGGGACGACCGGGGAGCTGTTTTTT
TRBV11-1	TRBD1	-	TRBJ2-5	CTSSFVSGTGKETQYF	TGTACCAGCAGCTTTGTGTCCGGGACAGGGAAAGAGACCCAGTACTTC
TRBV7-9	-	-	TRBJ1-2	CASSLVTGKYSNYGYTF	TGTGCCAGCAGCTTGGTTACAGGAAAGTATTCTAACTATGGCTACACCTTC
TRBV2	-	many	TRBJ1-2	CASSPGQGGYTF	TGTGCCAGCAGTCCCGGGCAGGGTGGCTACACCTTC
TRBV7-9	TRBD1	few	TRBJ1-2	CASSSGTGAGGYTF	TGTGCCAGCAGCTCCGGGACAGGGGCTGGTGGCTACACCTTC
TRBV24-1	TRBD1	-	TRBJ1-1	CATAGGAGKTEAFF	TGTGCCACCGCAGGGGGCGCCGGGAAGACTGAAGCCTTCTTT
TRBV10-1	TRBD1	-	TRBJ2-5	CASSDRDSEETQYF	TGCGCCAGCAGTGACCGGGACAGTGAAGAGACCCAGTACTTC
TRBV7-9	-	-	TRBJ1-2	CASSLGPPGGYTF	TGTGCCAGCAGCTTGGGACCGCCTGGAGGCTACACCTTC
TRBV15	TRBD1	-	TRBJ1-2	CATSRATGALYTF	TGTGCCACCAGCAGAGCGACAGGGGCCCTCTACACCTTC
TRBV19	TRBD1	-	TRBJ1-1	CASRLQGAGVTEAFF	TGTGCCAGTAGACTCCAGGGGGCTGGGGTCACTGAAGCTTTCTTT
TRBV4-1	-	-	TRBJ1-1	CASSQDKQGNTEAFF	TGTGCCAGCAGCCAGGACAAACAGGGGAACACTGAAGCTTTCTTT
TRBV7-9	-	-	TRBJ2-5	CASSQEPGGTETQYF	TGCGCCAGCAGCCAAGAACCGGGCGGGACAGAGACCCAGTACTTC
TRBV6-6	-	few	TRBJ1-6	CASSYEGPLHF	TGTGCCAGCAGTTACGAAGGACCCCTCCACTTT
TRBV6-5	-	few	TRBJ1-1	CASSSPRLRGAEAFF	TGTGCCAGCAGTAGCCCGCGTCTCCGAGGCGCTGAAGCTTTCTTT
TRBV7-8	TRBD2	many	TRBJ2-7	CASRPTSGGPYEQYF	TGTGCCAGCAGGCCAACTAGCGGAGGGCCCTACGAGCAGTACTTC
TRBV6-5	-	-	TRBJ1-2	CASSYAGQLYGYTF	TGTGCCAGCAGTTATGCTGGGCAACTCTATGGCTACACCTTC
TRBV7-8	-	-	TRBJ2-2	CACSSGSLGELFF	TGTGCCTGCAGCTCCGGGAGTCTAGGGGAGCTGTTTTTT
TRBV9	TRBD1	many	TRBJ1-6	CASSAGQPNSPLHF	TGTGCCAGCAGCGCGGGACAGCCTAATTCACCCCTCCACTTT
TRBV10-3	-	many	TRBJ2-7	CAIKDDEQYF	TGTGCCATCAAGGACGACGAGCAGTACTTC
TRBV10-3	-	many	TRBJ1-1	CAISDQGRTEAFF	TGTGCCATCAGTGACCAGGGGCGGACTGAAGCTTTCTTT